The present TCR beta chain was sequenced within a study of CD8 T cells in Susac syndrome. Study outcomes and limitations: The authors acknowledged that the study's TCR sequencing and HLA analysis involved relatively few individuals.

Random hexamers were used to reverse transcribe an amount of about 0.5 to 1 ug RNA. TCRdb ran MiXCR on the immunoSEQ multiplex PCR reads and lists one entry per CDR3 protein. The sample shows 330,000 or so distinct CDR3 sequences, 70% to 90% of them seen only once. Details on this clonotype: The antigen is undetermined.

The sequenced target, TCR beta, came from blood CD8+ and CD4+ T cells. The multiple sclerosis control group comprised treatment-naive patients with stable or active relapsing-remitting disease. V lost 2 bases, J lost 2 bases, and 1 base stayed unmatched. Germline CDR1 reads DFQATT; CDR2 reads SNEGSKA (reference sequence). This CDR3 contains 13 residues. Sequencing was carried out using CD8+ T cells from PBMCs. The chain recombines TRBV20-1 with TRBJ2-7; 9 bases map to TRBD2. The sequence was collected from a human donor with multiple sclerosis. The chain's CDR3 is CSARSGGTYEQYF. DNA of the CDR3: TGCAGTGCTAGAAGCGGGGGGACCTACGAGCAGTACTTC.